These T cell receptor beta chains were read from a single sample in a study of CD8 T cells in Susac syndrome. TCRdb fed the immunoSEQ multiplex PCR reads into MiXCR, producing one record per CDR3 protein. The data show about 210,000 distinct CDR3 sequences, around 96% seen once. The sample consisted of CD4+ T cells from PBMCs. The receptors originated from a human donor with multiple sclerosis. The CDR3 runs from the conserved cysteine through the conserved F or W. Fields, in order: V gene, J gene, clone size, D gene, CDR3 DNA, CDR3 protein. A D gene is named only where the DNA matches it firmly. Size tells how often a clone was seen (once, few, many) or the class of an expanded clone, and some rows leave it out.

V gene: TRBV29-1; J gene: TRBJ1-4; clone size: -; D gene: TRBD1; CDR3 DNA: TGCAGCGTCTCCTTTACCGGGACAGGGCATGAAAAACTGTTTTTT; CDR3 protein: CSVSFTGTGHEKLFF
V gene: TRBV20-1; J gene: TRBJ2-5; clone size: once; D gene: TRBD1; CDR3 DNA: TGCAGTGCTAGGACCCGGACAGGTCAAGAGACCCAGTACTTC; CDR3 protein: CSARTRTGQETQYF
V gene: TRBV11-2; J gene: TRBJ2-3; clone size: -; D gene: -; CDR3 DNA: TGTGCCAGCAGCTCTCCCGGACCCACAGATACGCAGTATTTT; CDR3 protein: CASSSPGPTDTQYF
V gene: TRBV6-5; J gene: TRBJ2-1; clone size: -; D gene: TRBD2; CDR3 DNA: TGTGCCAGCAGTTACTGGGGCGGGAGGGCCAGGCTAGTCGATGAGCAGTTCTTC; CDR3 protein: CASSYWGGRARLVDEQFF
V gene: TRBV5-6; J gene: TRBJ2-3; clone size: -; D gene: -; CDR3 DNA: TGTGCCAGCAGCTTTGGCCCCGGGATGTGGTATTTT; CDR3 protein: CASSFGPGMWYF
V gene: TRBV30; J gene: TRBJ2-1; clone size: -; D gene: TRBD2; CDR3 DNA: TGTGCCTGGAGTGTAGGGACTAGTTCATTCAATGAGCAGTTCTTC; CDR3 protein: CAWSVGTSSFNEQFF
V gene: TRBV29-1; J gene: TRBJ2-3; clone size: -; D gene: -; CDR3 DNA: TGCAGCGTTGGGAGGGGGGATCCAGATACGCAGTATTTT; CDR3 protein: CSVGRGDPDTQYF
V gene: TRBV5-4; J gene: TRBJ2-7; clone size: -; D gene: TRBD2; CDR3 DNA: TGTGCCAGTAGCGGCGGGGGGAACGCCTACGAGCAGTACTTC; CDR3 protein: CASSGGGNAYEQYF
V gene: TRBV4-2; J gene: TRBJ2-3; clone size: -; D gene: TRBD2; CDR3 DNA: TGTGCCAGCAGCCAACCCCCGTCACTAGCGTCCAACTCTCTGCGCACAGATACGCAGTATTTT; CDR3 protein: CASSQPPSLASNSLRTDTQYF
V gene: TRBV5-1; J gene: TRBJ2-1; clone size: once; D gene: -; CDR3 DNA: TGCGCCAGCAGCTCCAGGGCGGGCTACAATGAGCAGTTCTTC; CDR3 protein: CASSSRAGYNEQFF
V gene: TRBV3-1; J gene: TRBJ1-6; clone size: -; D gene: -; CDR3 DNA: TGTGCCAGCCGGCTCGCGGCCTATAATTCACCCCTCCACTTT; CDR3 protein: CASRLAAYNSPLHF
V gene: TRBV20-1; J gene: TRBJ2-1; clone size: -; D gene: TRBD1; CDR3 DNA: TGCAGTGCTAGAATGAGGGGGCGCAGGGATGAGCAGTTCTTC; CDR3 protein: CSARMRGRRDEQFF
V gene: TRBV4-1; J gene: TRBJ2-5; clone size: -; D gene: TRBD2; CDR3 DNA: TGCGCCAGCAGGGACACTAGCGGGGGGGAGACCCAGTACTTC; CDR3 protein: CASRDTSGGETQYF
V gene: TRBV11-2; J gene: TRBJ2-1; clone size: -; D gene: -; CDR3 DNA: TGTGCCAGCAGCTTTACAGGGATGCGGAACTCCTACAATGAGCAGTTCTTC; CDR3 protein: CASSFTGMRNSYNEQFF
V gene: TRBV30; J gene: TRBJ2-5; clone size: -; D gene: TRBD2; CDR3 DNA: TGTGCCTGGAGTCAACTAGCGGGAGCGGGTGAGACCCAGTACTTC; CDR3 protein: CAWSQLAGAGETQYF
V gene: TRBV29-1; J gene: TRBJ2-3; clone size: -; D gene: -; CDR3 DNA: TGCAGCGTGAACAAACCCGCGAGCACAGATACGCAGTATTTT; CDR3 protein: CSVNKPASTDTQYF
V gene: TRBV9; J gene: TRBJ2-7; clone size: -; D gene: -; CDR3 DNA: TGTGCCAGCAGCACCTCCTGGGGGCCGGGGGACGAGCAGTACTTC; CDR3 protein: CASSTSWGPGDEQYF
V gene: TRBV6-1; J gene: TRBJ1-1; clone size: -; D gene: TRBD1; CDR3 DNA: TGTGCCAGCAGCTTCGCGGCAGGGGGTTTGAACACTGAAGCTTTCTTT; CDR3 protein: CASSFAAGGLNTEAFF
V gene: TRBV4-2; J gene: TRBJ1-6; clone size: once; D gene: TRBD1; CDR3 DNA: TGTGCCAGCAGCCCTAGTGACAGGGGGTATAATTCACCCCTCCACTTT; CDR3 protein: CASSPSDRGYNSPLHF
V gene: TRBV20-1; J gene: TRBJ2-3; clone size: -; D gene: TRBD1; CDR3 DNA: TGCAGTGCGAGGGGGGCACGGGACAGGGTTACAGATACGCAGTATTTT; CDR3 protein: CSARGARDRVTDTQYF
V gene: TRBV30; J gene: TRBJ2-4; clone size: once; D gene: -; CDR3 DNA: TGTGCCTGGAGCGCTAGGGGGGACATTCAGTACTTC; CDR3 protein: CAWSARGDIQYF
V gene: TRBV3-1; J gene: TRBJ2-5; clone size: -; D gene: -; CDR3 DNA: TGTGCCAGCAGCCGGGGACCGTTGCAAGAGACCCAGTACTTC; CDR3 protein: CASSRGPLQETQYF
V gene: TRBV29-1; J gene: TRBJ2-1; clone size: -; D gene: -; CDR3 DNA: TGCAGCGTTGAGGGCAGGCGTACGTACAATGAGCAGTTCTTC; CDR3 protein: CSVEGRRTYNEQFF
V gene: TRBV2; J gene: TRBJ1-1; clone size: -; D gene: -; CDR3 DNA: TGTGCCAGCAGTATAGAAGGGAACACTGAAGCTTTCTTT; CDR3 protein: CASSIEGNTEAFF
V gene: TRBV7-9; J gene: TRBJ2-1; clone size: -; D gene: TRBD2; CDR3 DNA: TGTGCCAGCAGCCCGAGAGGACTAGCGGGAGCTCAGCAGTTCTTC; CDR3 protein: CASSPRGLAGAQQFF
V gene: TRBV7-2; J gene: TRBJ1-5; clone size: -; D gene: -; CDR3 DNA: TGTGCCAGCAGCTTAGATGTCAGGGTGTACCAGCCCCAGCATTTT; CDR3 protein: CASSLDVRVYQPQHF
V gene: TRBV5-6; J gene: TRBJ1-1; clone size: -; D gene: TRBD1; CDR3 DNA: TGTGCCAGCAGGCCGACAGGGGTAGGGGAAGCTTTCTTT; CDR3 protein: CASRPTGVGEAFF